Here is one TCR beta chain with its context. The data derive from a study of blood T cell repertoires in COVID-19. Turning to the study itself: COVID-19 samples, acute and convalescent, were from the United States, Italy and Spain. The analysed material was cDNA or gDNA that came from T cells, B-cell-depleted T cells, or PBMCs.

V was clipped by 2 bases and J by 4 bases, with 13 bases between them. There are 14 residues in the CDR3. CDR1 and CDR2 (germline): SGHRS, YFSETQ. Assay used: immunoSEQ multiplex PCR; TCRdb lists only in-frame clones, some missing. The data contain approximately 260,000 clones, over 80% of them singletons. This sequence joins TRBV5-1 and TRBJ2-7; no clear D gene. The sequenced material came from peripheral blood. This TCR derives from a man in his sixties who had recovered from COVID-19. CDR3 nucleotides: TGCGCCAGCAGCTTTCTTCGGGTCGGGTACGAGCAGTACTTC. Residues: CASSFLRVGYEQYF.